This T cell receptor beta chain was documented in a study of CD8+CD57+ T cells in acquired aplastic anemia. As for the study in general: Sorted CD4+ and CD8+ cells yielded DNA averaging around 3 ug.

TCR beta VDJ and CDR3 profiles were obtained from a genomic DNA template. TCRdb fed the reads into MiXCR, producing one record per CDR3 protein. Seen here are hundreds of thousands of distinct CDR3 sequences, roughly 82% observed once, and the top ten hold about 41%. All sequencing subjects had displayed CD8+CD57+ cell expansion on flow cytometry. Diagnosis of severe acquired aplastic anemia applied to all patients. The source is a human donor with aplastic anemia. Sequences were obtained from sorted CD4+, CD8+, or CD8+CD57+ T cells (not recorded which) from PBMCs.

CDR3 sequence: CASSVNYNTHEQYF. The CDR3 coding sequence is TGTGCCAGCAGCGTAAACTACAATACGCACGAGCAGTACTTC. The genes are TRBV11-1 and TRBJ2-7, with D uncertain. The CDR3 length is 14 residues. Trimming removed 5 bases at V and 5 bases at J, with 16 bases between. The germline V gene has CDR1 SGHAT and CDR2 FQDESV (reference sequence).